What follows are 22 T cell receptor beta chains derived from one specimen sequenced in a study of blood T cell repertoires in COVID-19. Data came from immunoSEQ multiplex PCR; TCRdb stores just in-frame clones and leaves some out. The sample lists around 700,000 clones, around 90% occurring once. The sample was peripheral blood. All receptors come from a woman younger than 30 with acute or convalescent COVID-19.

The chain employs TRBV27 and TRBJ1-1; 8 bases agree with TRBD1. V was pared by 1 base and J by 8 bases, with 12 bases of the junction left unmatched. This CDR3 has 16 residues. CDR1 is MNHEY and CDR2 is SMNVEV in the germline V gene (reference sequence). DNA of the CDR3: TGTGCCAGCAGTTTATTCTCCCGGGACAGGAGAACCGAAGCTTTCTTT. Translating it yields CASSLFSRDRRTEAFF.

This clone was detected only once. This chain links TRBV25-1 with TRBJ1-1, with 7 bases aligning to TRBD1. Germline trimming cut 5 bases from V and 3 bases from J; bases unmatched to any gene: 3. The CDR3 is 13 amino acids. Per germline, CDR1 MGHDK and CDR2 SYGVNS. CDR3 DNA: TGTGCCAGCAGTAAAGACAGGGACACTGAAGCTTTCTTT. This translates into CASSKDRDTEAFF.

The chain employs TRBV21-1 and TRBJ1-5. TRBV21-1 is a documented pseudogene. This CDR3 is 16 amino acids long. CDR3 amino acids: CASSPAKEERGQPQHF. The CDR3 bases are TGTGCCAGCAGCCCTGCTAAGGAAGAACGCGGTCAGCCCCAGCATTTT.

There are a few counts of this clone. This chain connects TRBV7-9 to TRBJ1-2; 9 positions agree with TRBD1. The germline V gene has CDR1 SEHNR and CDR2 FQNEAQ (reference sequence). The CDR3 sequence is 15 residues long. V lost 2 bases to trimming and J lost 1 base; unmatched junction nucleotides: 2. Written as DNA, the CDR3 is TGTGCCAGCAGCTTACGGGACAGGGATAACTATGGCTACACCTTC. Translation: CASSLRDRDNYGYTF.

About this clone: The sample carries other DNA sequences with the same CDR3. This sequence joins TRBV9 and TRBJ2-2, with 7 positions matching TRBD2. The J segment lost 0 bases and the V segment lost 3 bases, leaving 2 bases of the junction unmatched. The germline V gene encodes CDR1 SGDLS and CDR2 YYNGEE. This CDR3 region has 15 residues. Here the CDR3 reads CASSASGANTGELFF. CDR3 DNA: TGTGCCAGCAGCGCGAGCGGGGCGAACACCGGGGAGCTGTTTTTT.

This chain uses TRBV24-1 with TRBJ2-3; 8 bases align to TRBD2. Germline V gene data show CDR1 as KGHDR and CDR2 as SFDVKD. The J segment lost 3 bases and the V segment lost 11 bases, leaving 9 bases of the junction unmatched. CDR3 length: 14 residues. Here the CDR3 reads CAIAGGPKTDTQYF. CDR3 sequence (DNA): TGTGCCATCGCGGGGGGCCCCAAGACAGATACGCAGTATTTT.

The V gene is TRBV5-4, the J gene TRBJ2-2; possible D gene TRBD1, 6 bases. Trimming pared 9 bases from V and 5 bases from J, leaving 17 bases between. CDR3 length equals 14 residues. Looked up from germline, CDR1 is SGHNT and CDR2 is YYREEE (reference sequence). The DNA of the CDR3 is TGTGCCACCAGGCAGGGGCGCGGGACCGGGGAGCTGTTTTTT. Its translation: CATRQGRGTGELFF. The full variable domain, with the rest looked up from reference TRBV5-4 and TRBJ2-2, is ETGVTQSPTHLIKTRGQQVTLRCSSQSGHNTVSWYQQALGQGPQFIFQYYREEENGRGNFPPRFSGLQFPNYSSELNVNALELDDSALYLCATRQGRGTGELFFGEGSRLTVL.

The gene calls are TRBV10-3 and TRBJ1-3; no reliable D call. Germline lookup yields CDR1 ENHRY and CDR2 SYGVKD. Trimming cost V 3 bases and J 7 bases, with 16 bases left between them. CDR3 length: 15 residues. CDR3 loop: CAISDPDGELNTIYF. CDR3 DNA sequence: TGTGCCATCAGTGACCCGGACGGGGAACTGAACACCATATATTTT.

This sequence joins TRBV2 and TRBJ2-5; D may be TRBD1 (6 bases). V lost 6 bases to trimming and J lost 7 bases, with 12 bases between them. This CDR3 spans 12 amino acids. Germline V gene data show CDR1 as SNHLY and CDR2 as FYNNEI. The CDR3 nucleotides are TGTGCCAGCAGCGGTAAGGGGGTGACCCAGTACTTC. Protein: CASSGKGVTQYF.

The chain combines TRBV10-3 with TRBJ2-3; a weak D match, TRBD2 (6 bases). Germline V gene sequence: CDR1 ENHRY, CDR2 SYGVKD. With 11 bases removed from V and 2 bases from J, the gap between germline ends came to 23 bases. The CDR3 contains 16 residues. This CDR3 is CAARGGRRGSTDTQYF. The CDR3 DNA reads TGTGCCGCCCGGGGCGGTAGGCGGGGATCCACAGATACGCAGTATTTT.

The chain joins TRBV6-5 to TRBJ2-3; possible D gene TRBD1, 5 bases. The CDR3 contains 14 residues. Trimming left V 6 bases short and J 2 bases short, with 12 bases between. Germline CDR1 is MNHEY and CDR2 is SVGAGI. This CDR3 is CASSVTRDTDTQYF. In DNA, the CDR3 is TGTGCCAGCAGCGTCACCAGGGACACAGATACGCAGTATTTT.

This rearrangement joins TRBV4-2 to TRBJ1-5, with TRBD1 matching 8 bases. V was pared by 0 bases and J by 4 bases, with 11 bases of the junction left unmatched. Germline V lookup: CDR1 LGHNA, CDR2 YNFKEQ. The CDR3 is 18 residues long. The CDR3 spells CASSQDWYADRGNQPQHF. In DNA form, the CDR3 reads TGTGCCAGCAGCCAAGATTGGTATGCTGACAGGGGAAATCAGCCCCAGCATTTT.

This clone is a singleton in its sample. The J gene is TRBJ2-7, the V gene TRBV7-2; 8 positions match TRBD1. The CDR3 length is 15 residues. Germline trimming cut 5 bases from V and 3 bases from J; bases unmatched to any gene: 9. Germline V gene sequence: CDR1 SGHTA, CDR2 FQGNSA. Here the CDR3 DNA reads TGTGCCAGCAGCCTTACCGACAGGGGTAACTACGAGCAGTACTTC. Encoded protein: CASSLTDRGNYEQYF.

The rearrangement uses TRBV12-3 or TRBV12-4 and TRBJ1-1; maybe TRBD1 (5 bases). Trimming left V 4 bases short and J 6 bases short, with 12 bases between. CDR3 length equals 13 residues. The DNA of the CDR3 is TGTGCCAGCAGTTCCAACTCAGGGTCTGAAGCTTTCTTT. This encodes CASSSNSGSEAFF.

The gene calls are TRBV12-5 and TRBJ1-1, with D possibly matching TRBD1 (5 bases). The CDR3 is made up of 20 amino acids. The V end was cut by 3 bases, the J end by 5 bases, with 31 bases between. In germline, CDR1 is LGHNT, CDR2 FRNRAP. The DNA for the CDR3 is TGTGCTAGTGGTTTTTACACATCCGGTACCCCATCCGGGGGGGGGACTGAAGCTTTCTTT. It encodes CASGFYTSGTPSGGGTEAFF.

CDR3 bases: TGTGCCAGCAGCTTAGGGACAGGGTCCGGCTACGAGCAGTACTTC. Amino acids: CASSLGTGSGYEQYF. This chain connects TRBV7-9 to TRBJ2-7, with 8 nucleotides matching TRBD1. Germline-derived CDR1 and CDR2 are SEHNR and FQNEAQ (reference sequence). With 1 base clipped from V and 3 bases from J, the junction kept 5 bases outside the gene matches. The CDR3 consists of 15 residues.

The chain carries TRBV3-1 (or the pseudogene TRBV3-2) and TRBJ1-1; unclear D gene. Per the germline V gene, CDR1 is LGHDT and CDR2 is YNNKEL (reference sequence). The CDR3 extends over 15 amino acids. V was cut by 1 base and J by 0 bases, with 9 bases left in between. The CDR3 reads CASSQGNFMNTEAFF. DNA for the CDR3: TGTGCCAGCAGCCAAGGTAACTTCATGAACACTGAAGCTTTCTTT.

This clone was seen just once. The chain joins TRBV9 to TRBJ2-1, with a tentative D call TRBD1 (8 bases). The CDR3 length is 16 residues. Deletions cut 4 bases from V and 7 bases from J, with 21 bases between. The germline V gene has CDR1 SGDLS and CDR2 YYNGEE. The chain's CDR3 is CASSPPWYRGGNEQFF. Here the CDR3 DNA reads TGTGCCAGCAGCCCACCGTGGTACAGGGGGGGAAATGAGCAGTTCTTC.

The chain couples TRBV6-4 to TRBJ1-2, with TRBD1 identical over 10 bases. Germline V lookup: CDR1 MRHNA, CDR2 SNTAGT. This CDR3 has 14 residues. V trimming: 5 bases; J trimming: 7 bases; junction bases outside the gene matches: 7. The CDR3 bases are TGTGCCAGCAGTCAGACAGGGGGCGCCGGTGGCTACACCTTC. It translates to CASSQTGGAGGYTF.

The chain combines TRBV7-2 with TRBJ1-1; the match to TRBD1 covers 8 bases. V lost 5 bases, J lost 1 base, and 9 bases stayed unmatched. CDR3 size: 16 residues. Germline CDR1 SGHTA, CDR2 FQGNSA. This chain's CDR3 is CASSVNRDRPNTEAFF. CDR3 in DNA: TGTGCCAGCAGCGTGAACCGGGACAGGCCGAACACTGAAGCTTTCTTT.

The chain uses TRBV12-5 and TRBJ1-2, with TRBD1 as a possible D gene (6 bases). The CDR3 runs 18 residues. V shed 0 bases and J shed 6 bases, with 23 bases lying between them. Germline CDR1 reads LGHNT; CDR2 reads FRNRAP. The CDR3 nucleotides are TGTGCTAGTGGTTTGGTACGCGGGGGGCGCCCAAGTCGGCATGGCTACACCTTC. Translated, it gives CASGLVRGGRPSRHGYTF.

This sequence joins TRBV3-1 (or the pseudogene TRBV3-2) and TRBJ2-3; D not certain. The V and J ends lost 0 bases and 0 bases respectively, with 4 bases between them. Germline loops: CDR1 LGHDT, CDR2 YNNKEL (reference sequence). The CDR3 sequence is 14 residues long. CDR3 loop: CASSQDPSTDTQYF. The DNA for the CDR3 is TGTGCCAGCAGCCAAGATCCTAGCACAGATACGCAGTATTTT.